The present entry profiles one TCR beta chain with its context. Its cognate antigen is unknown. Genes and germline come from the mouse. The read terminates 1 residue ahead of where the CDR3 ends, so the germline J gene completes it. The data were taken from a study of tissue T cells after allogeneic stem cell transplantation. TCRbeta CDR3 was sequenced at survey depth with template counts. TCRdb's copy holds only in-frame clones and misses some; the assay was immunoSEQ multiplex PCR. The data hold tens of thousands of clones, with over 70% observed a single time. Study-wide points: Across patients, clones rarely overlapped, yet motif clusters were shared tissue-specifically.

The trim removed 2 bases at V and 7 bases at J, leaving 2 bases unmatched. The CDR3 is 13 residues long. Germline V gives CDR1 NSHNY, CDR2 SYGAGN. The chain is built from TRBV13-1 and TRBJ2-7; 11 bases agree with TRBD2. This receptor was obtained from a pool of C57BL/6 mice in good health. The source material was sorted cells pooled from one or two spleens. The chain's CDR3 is CASSELGGREQYF. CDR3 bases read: TGTGCCAGCAGTGAACTGGGGGGGCGAGAACAGTAC.